These 20 T cell receptor beta chains originate from one sample sequenced in a study of blood T cell repertoires in COVID-19. Data came from immunoSEQ multiplex PCR; TCRdb stores just in-frame clones and leaves some out. This table holds approximately 310,000 clones, roughly 88% found once. Input material: PBMCs or T cells enriched from blood (not recorded which). The source of these receptors is a man under 40 who had recovered from COVID-19.

This clone was counted between two and nine times. The rearrangement uses TRBV6-1 and TRBJ1-2, with 8 nucleotides matching TRBD1. The CDR3 is made up of 14 amino acids. After removal of 1 base from V and 3 bases from J, the junction contained 1 base not matched to a gene. Per the germline V gene, CDR1 is MNHNS and CDR2 is SASEGT. The CDR3 sequence is CASSEGDRYYGYTF. The CDR3 DNA reads as TGTGCCAGCAGTGAAGGGGACAGGTACTATGGCTACACCTTC.

The V call is TRBV6-6, the J call TRBJ1-5, with D perhaps TRBD1 (6 bases). Germline lookup yields CDR1 MNHNY and CDR2 SVGAGI (reference sequence). The CDR3 totals 17 residues. Between the trimmed V and J ends, which lost 5 bases and 3 bases, there was a span of 20 bases. This CDR3 reads CASSPTGQLLHNQPQHF. The CDR3 DNA follows: TGTGCCAGCAGTCCAACCGGACAGCTCCTACACAATCAGCCCCAGCATTTT.

V gene TRBV18 combines with J gene TRBJ1-2, with a weak D call TRBD1 (5 bases). CDR1 KGHSH and CDR2 LQKENI come from the germline V gene. The CDR3 extends over 13 amino acids. V lost 2 bases and J 4 bases, leaving 8 bases between the germline ends. Written as DNA, the CDR3 is TGTGCCAGCTCACCAGGGGGGGGCTATGGCTACACCTTC. This gives the protein CASSPGGGYGYTF.

To note about this clone: This may stem from a read error, because a much larger clone lies one nucleotide away. The rearrangement joins TRBV5-6 to TRBJ1-2, with 9 nucleotides matching TRBD1. This CDR3 region has 15 residues. Germline CDR1 SGHDT, CDR2 YYEEEE. V shed 4 bases, J shed 0 bases, and the junction held 4 bases outside the gene matches. The CDR3 sequence: CASSQDRGANYGYTF. The CDR3 DNA reads as TGTGCCAGCAGCCAGGACAGGGGAGCTAACTATGGCTACACCTTC.

The rearrangement joins TRBV9 to TRBJ1-3; TRBD1 matches 11 bases. There are 17 residues in the CDR3. Germline CDR1 SGDLS, CDR2 YYNGEE. V was clipped by 4 bases and J by 0 bases; unmatched bases: 6. The CDR3 reads CASSPGDRGISGNTIYF. The CDR3 DNA reads as TGTGCCAGCAGCCCCGGGGACAGGGGGATCTCTGGAAACACCATATATTTT.

The V and J genes are TRBV5-6 and TRBJ1-6; 11 bases line up with TRBD1. Germline CDR1 and CDR2: SGHDT and YYEEEE. The V and J ends lost 2 bases and 9 bases, in that order; junction bases with no gene match: 4. This CDR3 contains 15 residues. Written as DNA, the CDR3 is TGTGCCAGCAGCTTCCGGGACAGGGGGACTTCACCCCTCCACTTT. It codes for CASSFRDRGTSPLHF.

This rearrangement joins TRBV7-8 to TRBJ2-7; D gene ambiguous. This CDR3 has 13 amino acids. V lost 7 bases, J lost 5 bases, and 15 bases lay in between. Per the germline V gene, CDR1 is SGHVS and CDR2 is FQNEAQ. CDR3 nucleotide sequence: TGTGCCAGCACCTCCAGGAATGGCCACGAGCAGTACTTC. Translating gives CASTSRNGHEQYF.

The genes are TRBV18 and TRBJ2-1, with TRBD2 as a possible D gene (6 bases). The V gene lost 6 bases and the J gene lost 4 bases, with 13 bases spanning the gap. In germline, CDR1 is KGHSH, CDR2 LQKENI. The CDR3 is made up of 14 amino acids. The DNA of the CDR3 is TGTGCCAGCTCCCTCACACGGGGGTACAATGAGCAGTTCTTC. Protein product: CASSLTRGYNEQFF. Full variable domain (missing parts from reference TRBV18 and TRBJ2-1): NAGVMQNPRHLVRRRGQEARLRCSPMKGHSHVYWYRQLPEEGLKFMVYLQKENIIDESGMPKERFSAEFPKEGPSILRIQQVVRGDSAAYFCASSLTRGYNEQFFGPGTRLTVL.

The chain links TRBV11-2 to TRBJ2-7, with 10 bases lining up with TRBD1. The CDR3 has 14 amino acids. Unmatched junction bases numbered 4, after V lost 6 bases and J lost 2 bases. The germline gives CDR1 SGHAT, CDR2 FQNNGV. The CDR3 DNA follows: TGTGCCAGCAGTCGGACAGGGGGTCCCTACGAGCAGTACTTC. Encoded protein: CASSRTGGPYEQYF.

This clone occurred a few times. V usage is TRBV15 and J usage is TRBJ1-1; 9 bases are shared with TRBD1. Germline CDR1 LNHNV, CDR2 YYDKDF (reference sequence). CDR3 length: 13 residues. V dropped 6 bases and J dropped 2; count of bases not matched to a gene: 1. CDR3 coding DNA: TGTGCCACCAGACAGGGGGCAAACACTGAAGCTTTCTTT. It encodes CATRQGANTEAFF.

The chain has TRBV5-1 and TRBJ2-7, with D perhaps TRBD2 (5 bases). CDR1 and CDR2 from the germline V gene are SGHRS and YFSETQ. The CDR3 sequence is 13 residues long. V lost 8 bases and J 3 bases, leaving 15 bases between the germline ends. The CDR3 DNA is TGCGCCAGTTCGCCCCCGGGGAGCTACGAGCAGTACTTC. Amino acid sequence: CASSPPGSYEQYF.

The chain joins TRBV14 to TRBJ1-2; D may be TRBD1 (5 bases). The CDR3 runs to 15 residues. CDR1 is SGHDN, CDR2 FVKESK, per germline. V was cut by 0 bases and J by 8 bases, with 16 bases left in between. CDR3: CASSQDYGQGWGYTF. The CDR3 bases are TGTGCCAGCAGCCAAGATTACGGGCAGGGCTGGGGCTACACCTTC.

CDR3 coding DNA: TGTGCCAGCACCGAATCACGAGGGACAGCAATGGATACGCAGTATTTT. Its protein is CASTESRGTAMDTQYF. V usage is TRBV27 and J usage is TRBJ2-3; 7 bases are shared with TRBD1. CDR1 and CDR2 (germline): MNHEY, SMNVEV (reference sequence). The trim removed 7 bases at V and 6 bases at J, leaving 16 bases unmatched. This CDR3 has 16 amino acids.

This clone was counted between two and nine times. This rearrangement joins TRBV7-9 to TRBJ2-1, with a possible D match to TRBD2 (6 bases). V was shortened by 6 bases and J by 2 bases, with 17 bases between the two germline ends. CDR3 length: 16 residues. Germline lookup yields CDR1 SEHNR and CDR2 FQNEAQ (reference sequence). The DNA for the CDR3 is TGTGCCAGCAGTCGCCCGGAGGGCCCGCCCTACAATGAGCAGTTCTTC. This sequence encodes CASSRPEGPPYNEQFF. Supplemented by reference TRBV7-9 and TRBJ2-1, the full variable domain reads DTGVSQNPRHKITKRGQNVTFRCDPISEHNRLYWYRQTLGQGPEFLTYFQNEAQLEKSRLLSDRFSAERPKGSFSTLEIQRTEQGDSAMYLCASSRPEGPPYNEQFFGPGTRLTVL.

The chain combines TRBV21-1 with TRBJ2-1; TRBD2 reflects the table's D call only, with no check against the DNA. TRBV21-1 is an annotated pseudogene. The CDR3 spans 17 residues. The CDR3 sequence is CASSKARGLAGDNEQFF. The CDR3 DNA reads TGTGCCAGCAGCAAAGCACGGGGACTAGCGGGGGACAATGAGCAGTTCTTC.

The chain is built from TRBV7-2 and TRBJ1-5; 7 nucleotides align to TRBD1. The CDR3 is made up of 15 amino acids. CDR1 and CDR2 (germline): SGHTA, FQGNSA. Trimming removed 5 bases from V and 3 bases from J; junction bases left unmatched: 7. This chain's CDR3 is CASSVWTGYNQPQHF. As DNA, the CDR3 is TGTGCCAGCAGCGTCTGGACAGGTTACAATCAGCCCCAGCATTTT.

A note on this clone: Other DNA sequences within the sample encode an identical CDR3. The chain links TRBV18 to TRBJ1-3; TRBD1 aligns across 7 bases. This CDR3 is built from 15 residues. After removal of 4 bases from V and 1 base from J, the junction contained 4 bases not matched to a gene. The germline gives CDR1 KGHSH, CDR2 LQKENI. This CDR3 is CASSRDRVSGNTIYF. CDR3 nucleotide sequence: TGTGCCAGCTCACGCGACAGGGTTTCTGGAAACACCATATATTTT. Full variable domain (missing parts from reference TRBV18 and TRBJ1-3): NAGVMQNPRHLVRRRGQEARLRCSPMKGHSHVYWYRQLPEEGLKFMVYLQKENIIDESGMPKERFSAEFPKEGPSILRIQQVVRGDSAAYFCASSRDRVSGNTIYFGEGSWLTVV.

The chain couples TRBV7-8 to TRBJ2-2; 7 bases are shared with TRBD2. The CDR3 has 16 amino acids. Germline CDR1 and CDR2: SGHVS and FQNEAQ. V lost 5 bases, J lost 1 base, and 7 bases stayed unmatched. The chain's CDR3 is CASSIMASGNTGELFF. As DNA, the CDR3 is TGTGCCAGCAGCATAATGGCTAGCGGGAACACCGGGGAGCTGTTTTTT.

The chain is built from TRBV7-8 and TRBJ1-4; tentative D call: TRBD1 (5 bases). This CDR3 has 14 residues. V lost 5 bases and J 7 bases, leaving 14 bases between the germline ends. Germline CDR1 is SGHVS and CDR2 is FQNEAQ. The CDR3, as DNA: TGTGCCAGCAGCCTAGACAGAGGGCGTGAAAAACTGTTTTTT. Protein sequence: CASSLDRGREKLFF.

This clone has more than one count but fewer than ten. CDR3 loop: CASTLTGQGPNEQFF. The CDR3 DNA reads TGTGCCAGCACTTTGACGGGACAGGGTCCGAATGAGCAGTTCTTC. V usage is TRBV2 and J usage is TRBJ2-1; 9 nucleotides agree with TRBD1. There are 15 residues in the CDR3. Per the germline V gene, CDR1 is SNHLY and CDR2 is FYNNEI. V lost 7 bases, J lost 7 bases, and 11 bases stayed unmatched.